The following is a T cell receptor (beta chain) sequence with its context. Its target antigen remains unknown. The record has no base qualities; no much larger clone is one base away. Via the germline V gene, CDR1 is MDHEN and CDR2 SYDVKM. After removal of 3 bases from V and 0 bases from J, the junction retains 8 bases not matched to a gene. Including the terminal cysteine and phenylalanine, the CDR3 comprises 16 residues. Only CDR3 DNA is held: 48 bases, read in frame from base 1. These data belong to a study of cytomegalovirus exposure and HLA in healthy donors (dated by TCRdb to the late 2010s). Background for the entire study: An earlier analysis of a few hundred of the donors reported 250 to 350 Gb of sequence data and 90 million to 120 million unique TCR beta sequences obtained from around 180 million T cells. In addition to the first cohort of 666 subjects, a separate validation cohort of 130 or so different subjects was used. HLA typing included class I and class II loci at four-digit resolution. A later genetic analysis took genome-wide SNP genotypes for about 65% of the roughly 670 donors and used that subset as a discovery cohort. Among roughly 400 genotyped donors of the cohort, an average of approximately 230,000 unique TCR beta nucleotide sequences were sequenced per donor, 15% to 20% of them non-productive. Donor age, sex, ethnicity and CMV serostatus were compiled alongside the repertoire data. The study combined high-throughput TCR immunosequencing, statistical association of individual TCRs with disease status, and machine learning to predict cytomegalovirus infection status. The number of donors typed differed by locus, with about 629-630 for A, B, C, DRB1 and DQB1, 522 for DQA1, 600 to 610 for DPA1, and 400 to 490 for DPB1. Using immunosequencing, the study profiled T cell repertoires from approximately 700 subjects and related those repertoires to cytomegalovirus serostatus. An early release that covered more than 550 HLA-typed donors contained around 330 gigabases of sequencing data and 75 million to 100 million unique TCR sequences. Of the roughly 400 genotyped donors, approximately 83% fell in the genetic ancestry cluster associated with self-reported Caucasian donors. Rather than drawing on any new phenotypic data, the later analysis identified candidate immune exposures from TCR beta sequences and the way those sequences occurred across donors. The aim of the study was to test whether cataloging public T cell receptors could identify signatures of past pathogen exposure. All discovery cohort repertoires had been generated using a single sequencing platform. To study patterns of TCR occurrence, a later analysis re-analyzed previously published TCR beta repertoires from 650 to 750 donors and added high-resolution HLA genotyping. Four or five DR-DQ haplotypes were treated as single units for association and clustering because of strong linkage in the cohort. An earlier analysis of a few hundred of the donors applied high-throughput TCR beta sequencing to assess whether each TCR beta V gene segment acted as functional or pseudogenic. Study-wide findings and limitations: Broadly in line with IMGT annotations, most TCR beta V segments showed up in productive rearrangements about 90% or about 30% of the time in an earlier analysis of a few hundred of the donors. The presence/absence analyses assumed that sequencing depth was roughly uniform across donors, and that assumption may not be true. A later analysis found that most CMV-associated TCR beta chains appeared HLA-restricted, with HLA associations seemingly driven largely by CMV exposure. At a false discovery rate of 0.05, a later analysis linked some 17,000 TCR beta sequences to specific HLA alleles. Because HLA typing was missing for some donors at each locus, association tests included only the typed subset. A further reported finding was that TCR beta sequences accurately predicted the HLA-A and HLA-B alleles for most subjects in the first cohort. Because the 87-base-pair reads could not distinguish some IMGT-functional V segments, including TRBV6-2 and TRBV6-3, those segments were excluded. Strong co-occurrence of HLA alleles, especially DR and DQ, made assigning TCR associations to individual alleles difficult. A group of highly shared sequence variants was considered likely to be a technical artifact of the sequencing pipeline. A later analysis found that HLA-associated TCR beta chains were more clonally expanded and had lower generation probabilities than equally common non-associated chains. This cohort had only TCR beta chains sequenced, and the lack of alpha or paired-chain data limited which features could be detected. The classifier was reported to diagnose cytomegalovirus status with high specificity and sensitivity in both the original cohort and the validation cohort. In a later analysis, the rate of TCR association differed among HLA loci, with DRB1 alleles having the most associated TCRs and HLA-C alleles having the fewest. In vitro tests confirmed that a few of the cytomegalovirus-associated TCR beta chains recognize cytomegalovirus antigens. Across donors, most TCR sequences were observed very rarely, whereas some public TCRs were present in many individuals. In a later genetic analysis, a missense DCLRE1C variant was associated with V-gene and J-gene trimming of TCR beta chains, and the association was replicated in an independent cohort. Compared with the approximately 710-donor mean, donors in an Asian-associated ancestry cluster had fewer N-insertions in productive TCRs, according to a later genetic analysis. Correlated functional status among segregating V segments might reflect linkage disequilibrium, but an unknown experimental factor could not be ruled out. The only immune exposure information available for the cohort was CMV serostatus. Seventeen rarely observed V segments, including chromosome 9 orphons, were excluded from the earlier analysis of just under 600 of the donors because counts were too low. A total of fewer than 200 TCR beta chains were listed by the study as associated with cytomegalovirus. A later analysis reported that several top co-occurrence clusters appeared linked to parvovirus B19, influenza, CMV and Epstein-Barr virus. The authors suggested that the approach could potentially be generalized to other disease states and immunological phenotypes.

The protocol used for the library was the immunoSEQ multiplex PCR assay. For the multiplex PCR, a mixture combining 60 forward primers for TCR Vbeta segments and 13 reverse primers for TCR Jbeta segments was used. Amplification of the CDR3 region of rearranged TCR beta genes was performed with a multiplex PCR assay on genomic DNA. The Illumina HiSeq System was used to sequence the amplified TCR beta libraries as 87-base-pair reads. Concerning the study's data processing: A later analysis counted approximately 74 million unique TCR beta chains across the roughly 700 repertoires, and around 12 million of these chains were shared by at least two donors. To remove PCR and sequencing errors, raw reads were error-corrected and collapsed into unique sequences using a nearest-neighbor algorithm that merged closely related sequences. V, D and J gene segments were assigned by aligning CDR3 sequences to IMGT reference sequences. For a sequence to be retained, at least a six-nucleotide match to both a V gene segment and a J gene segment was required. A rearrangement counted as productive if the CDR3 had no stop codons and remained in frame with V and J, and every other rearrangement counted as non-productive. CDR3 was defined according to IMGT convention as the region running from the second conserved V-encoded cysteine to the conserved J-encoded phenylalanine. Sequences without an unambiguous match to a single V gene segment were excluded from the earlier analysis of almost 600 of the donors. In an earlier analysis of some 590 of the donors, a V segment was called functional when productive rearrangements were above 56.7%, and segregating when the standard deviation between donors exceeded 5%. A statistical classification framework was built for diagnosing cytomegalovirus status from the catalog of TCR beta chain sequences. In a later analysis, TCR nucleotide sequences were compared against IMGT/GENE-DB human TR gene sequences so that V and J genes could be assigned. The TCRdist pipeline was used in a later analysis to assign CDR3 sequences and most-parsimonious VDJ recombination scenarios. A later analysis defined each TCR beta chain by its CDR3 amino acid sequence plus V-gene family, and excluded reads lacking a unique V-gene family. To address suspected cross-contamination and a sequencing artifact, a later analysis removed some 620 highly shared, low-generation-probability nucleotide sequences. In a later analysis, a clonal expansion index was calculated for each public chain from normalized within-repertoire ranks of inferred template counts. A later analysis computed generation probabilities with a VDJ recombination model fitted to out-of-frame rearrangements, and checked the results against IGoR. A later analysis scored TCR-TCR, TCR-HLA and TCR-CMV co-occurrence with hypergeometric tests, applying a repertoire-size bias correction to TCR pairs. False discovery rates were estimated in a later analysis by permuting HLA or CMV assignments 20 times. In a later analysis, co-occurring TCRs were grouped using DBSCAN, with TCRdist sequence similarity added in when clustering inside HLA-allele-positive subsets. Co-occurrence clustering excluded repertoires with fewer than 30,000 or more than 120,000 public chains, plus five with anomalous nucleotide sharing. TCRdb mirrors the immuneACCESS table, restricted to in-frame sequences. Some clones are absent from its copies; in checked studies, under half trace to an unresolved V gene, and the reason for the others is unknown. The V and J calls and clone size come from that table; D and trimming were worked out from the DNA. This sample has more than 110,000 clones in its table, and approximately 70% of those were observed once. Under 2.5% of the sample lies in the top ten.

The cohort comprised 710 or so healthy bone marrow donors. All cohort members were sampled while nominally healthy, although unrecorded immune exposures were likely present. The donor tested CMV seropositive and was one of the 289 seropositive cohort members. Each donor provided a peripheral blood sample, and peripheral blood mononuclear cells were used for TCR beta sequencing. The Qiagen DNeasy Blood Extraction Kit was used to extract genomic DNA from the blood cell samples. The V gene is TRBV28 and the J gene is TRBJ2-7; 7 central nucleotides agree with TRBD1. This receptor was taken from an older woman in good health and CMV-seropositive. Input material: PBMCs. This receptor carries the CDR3 CASSFILGTDSYEQYF. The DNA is TGTGCCAGCAGTTTCATTTTGGGGACAGACTCCTACGAGCAGTACTTC.